This T cell receptor (beta chain) was captured by sequencing in a study of radiation and T cells in renal cell carcinoma. As to time point: blood 4 weeks post-SBRT, at nephrectomy. Treatment defined: 15 Gy SBRT to primary tumor, nephrectomy 4 weeks later. Nephrectomy followed 15 Gy stereotactic body radiation by 4 weeks. This renal cell carcinoma was of the clear cell type. The CDR3 sequence is 17 residues long. Germline V gene data show CDR1 as SGDLS and CDR2 as YYNGEE. With 0 bases clipped from V and 3 bases from J, the junction kept 7 bases outside the gene matches. The protocol was immunoSEQ multiplex PCR, while the TCRdb copy is restricted to in-frame clones and leaves out a portion. The sample shows about 86,000 clones, approximately 86% of them seen only once.

The chain carries TRBV9 and TRBJ2-2, with 8 nucleotides matching TRBD1. The clonotype comes from a man in his fifties with renal cell carcinoma. This material consisted of blood, taken from a patient whose treatment included radiotherapy and nephrectomy. The CDR3 sequence is CASSVGSRTGYTGELFF. The DNA of the CDR3 is TGTGCCAGCAGCGTAGGATCAAGGACAGGGTACACCGGGGAGCTGTTTTTT.